The rows below give T cell receptor beta chains drawn from one sample of a study of T cell responses to AZD1222 COVID-19 vaccine. Measured with immunoSEQ multiplex PCR; TCRdb has only the in-frame clones, and not every one. The data contain some 170,000 clones, just under 95% of them seen just once; the ten biggest clones take up under 1.1%. Specimen: peripheral blood, collected 28 days after the second dose of the MenACWY control vaccine. Source of these receptors: an adult who received the MenACWY meningococcal vaccine as a control. The CDR3 runs from the conserved cysteine through the conserved F or W.

j_call,v_call,cdr3_aa
TRBJ2-5,TRBV27,CASSSSDREETQYF
TRBJ1-2,TRBV5-5,CASSLGHRGDYGYTF
TRBJ1-1,TRBV7-2,CASSLLRTGREAFF
TRBJ2-1,TRBV2,CASSEGQPFYNEQFF
TRBJ2-7,TRBV27,CASRQGGTYEQYF
TRBJ1-2,TRBV24-1,CATSDSGQGASYGYTF
TRBJ2-1,TRBV2,CASSGVSGNEQFF
TRBJ2-7,TRBV6-5,CASSHGQGDYEQYF
TRBJ2-5,TRBV5-1,CASSGDRGEETQYF
TRBJ1-2,TRBV6-5,CASSYQGVGKGYTF
TRBJ1-5,TRBV10-1,CASSESTGRRNQPQHF
TRBJ1-5,TRBV28,CATDRLTQPQHF
TRBJ1-4,TRBV19,CASSIGNFFGTTTNEKLFF
TRBJ1-4,TRBV28,CASSLLGVRLFF
TRBJ1-2,TRBV7-9,CASSYQGDYGYTF
TRBJ1-2,TRBV28,CASSQNDGFNYGYTF
TRBJ1-2,TRBV6-1,CASSEILPGQRGYTF
TRBJ1-2,TRBV7-8,CASSPDPTNYGYTF
TRBJ1-2,TRBV6-5,CASSTGTEGYTF
TRBJ1-2,TRBV24-1,CATSELDRGGYTF
TRBJ1-1,TRBV28,CASSPSTGQGTEAFF
TRBJ1-5,TRBV19,CASSTTAGANQPQHF
TRBJ1-1,TRBV28,CASSYQGPNRNTEAFF
TRBJ1-4,TRBV19,CASRGAFATNEKLFF
TRBJ1-4,TRBV18,CASSPSGSANEKLFF
TRBJ1-3,TRBV28,CASSLGTGFGNTIYF
TRBJ1-5,TRBV27,CASSDVGIFSNQPQHF
TRBJ2-5,TRBV7-2,CASSLAGGQETQYF
TRBJ1-2,TRBV3-1/TRBV3-2,CASSQEGTRYTF